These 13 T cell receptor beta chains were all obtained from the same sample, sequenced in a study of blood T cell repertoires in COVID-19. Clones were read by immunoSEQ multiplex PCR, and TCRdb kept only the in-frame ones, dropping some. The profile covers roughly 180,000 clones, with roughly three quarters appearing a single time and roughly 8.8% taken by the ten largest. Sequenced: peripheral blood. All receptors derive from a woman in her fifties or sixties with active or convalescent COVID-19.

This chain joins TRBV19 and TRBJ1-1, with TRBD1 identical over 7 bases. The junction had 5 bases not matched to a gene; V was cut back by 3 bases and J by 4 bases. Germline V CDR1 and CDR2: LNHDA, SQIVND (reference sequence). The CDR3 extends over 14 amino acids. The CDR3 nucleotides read TGTGCCAGTAGTATGGTACAGGGGCGCACTGAAGCTTTCTTT. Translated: CASSMVQGRTEAFF.

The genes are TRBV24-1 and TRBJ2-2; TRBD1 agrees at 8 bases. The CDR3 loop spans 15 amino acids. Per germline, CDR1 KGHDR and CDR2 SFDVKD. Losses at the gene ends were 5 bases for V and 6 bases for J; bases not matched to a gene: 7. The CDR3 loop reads CATSAGQGSPGELFF. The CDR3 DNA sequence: TGTGCCACCAGTGCCGGACAGGGAAGTCCCGGGGAGCTGTTTTTT.

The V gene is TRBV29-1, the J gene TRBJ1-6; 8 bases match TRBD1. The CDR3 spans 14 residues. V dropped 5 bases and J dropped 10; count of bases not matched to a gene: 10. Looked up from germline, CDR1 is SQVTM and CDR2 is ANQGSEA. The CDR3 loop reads CSVPTDRVNSPLHF. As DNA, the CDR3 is TGCAGCGTTCCCACGGACAGGGTGAACTCACCCCTCCACTTT.

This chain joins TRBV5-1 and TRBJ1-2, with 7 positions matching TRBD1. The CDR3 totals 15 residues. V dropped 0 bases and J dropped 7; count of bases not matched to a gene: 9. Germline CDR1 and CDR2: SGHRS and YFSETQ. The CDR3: CASSLGLGQAGGYTF. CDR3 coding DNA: TGCGCCAGCAGCTTGGGCCTCGGACAGGCTGGTGGCTACACCTTC.

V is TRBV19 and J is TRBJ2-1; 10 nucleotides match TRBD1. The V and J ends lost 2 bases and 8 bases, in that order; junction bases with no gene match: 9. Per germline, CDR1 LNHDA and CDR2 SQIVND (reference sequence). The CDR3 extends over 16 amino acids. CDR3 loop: CASSIPPRDRGHEQFF. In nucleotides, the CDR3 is TGTGCCAGTAGTATACCTCCCCGGGACAGGGGCCATGAGCAGTTCTTC.

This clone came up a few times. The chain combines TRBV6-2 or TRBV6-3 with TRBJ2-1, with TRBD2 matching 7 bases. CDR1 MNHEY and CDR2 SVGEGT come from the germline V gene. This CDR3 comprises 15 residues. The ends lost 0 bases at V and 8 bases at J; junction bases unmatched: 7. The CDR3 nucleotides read TGTGCCAGCAGTTACTCGCCGACTAGCAAGTATGAGCAGTTCTTC. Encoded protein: CASSYSPTSKYEQFF.

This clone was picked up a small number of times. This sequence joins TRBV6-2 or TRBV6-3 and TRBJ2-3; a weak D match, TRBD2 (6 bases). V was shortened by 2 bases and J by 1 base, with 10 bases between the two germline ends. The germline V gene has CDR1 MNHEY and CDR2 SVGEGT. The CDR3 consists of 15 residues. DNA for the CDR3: TGTGCCAGCAGTTACCCCTCTAGCGGCACAGATACGCAGTATTTT. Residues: CASSYPSSGTDTQYF.

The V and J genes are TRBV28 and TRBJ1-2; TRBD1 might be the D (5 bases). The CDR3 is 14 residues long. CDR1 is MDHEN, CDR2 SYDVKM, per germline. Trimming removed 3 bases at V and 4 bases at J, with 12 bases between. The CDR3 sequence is CASSFMGEGYGYTF. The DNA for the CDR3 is TGTGCCAGCAGTTTTATGGGGGAGGGCTATGGCTACACCTTC.

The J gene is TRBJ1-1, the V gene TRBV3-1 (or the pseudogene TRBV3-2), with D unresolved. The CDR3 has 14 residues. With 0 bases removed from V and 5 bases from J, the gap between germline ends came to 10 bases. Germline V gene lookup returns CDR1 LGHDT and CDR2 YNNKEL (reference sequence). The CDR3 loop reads CASSQDRYVTEAFF. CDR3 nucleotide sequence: TGTGCCAGCAGCCAAGATCGGTACGTGACTGAAGCTTTCTTT.

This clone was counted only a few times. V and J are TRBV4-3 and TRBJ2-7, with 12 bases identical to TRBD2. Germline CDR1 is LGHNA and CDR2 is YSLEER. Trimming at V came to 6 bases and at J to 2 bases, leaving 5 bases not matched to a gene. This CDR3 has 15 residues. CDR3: CASRQTSGGAYEQYF. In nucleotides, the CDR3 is TGCGCCAGCAGGCAGACTAGCGGGGGTGCCTACGAGCAGTACTTC.

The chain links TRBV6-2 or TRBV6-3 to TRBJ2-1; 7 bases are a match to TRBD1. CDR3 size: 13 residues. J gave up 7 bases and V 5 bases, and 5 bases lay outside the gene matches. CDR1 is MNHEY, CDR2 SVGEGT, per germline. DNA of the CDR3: TGTGCCAGCAGTAGCAGGGGGTTAAATGAGCAGTTCTTC. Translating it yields CASSSRGLNEQFF.

CDR3: CASASGGNRAFF. DNA for the CDR3: TGTGCTAGTGCCTCCGGGGGAAACAGGGCTTTCTTT. This rearrangement joins TRBV12-5 to TRBJ1-1, with a weak D call TRBD1 (5 bases). V was trimmed by 7 bases and J by 11 bases, leaving 17 bases between them. Germline V CDR1 and CDR2: LGHNT, FRNRAP. The CDR3 covers 12 residues.

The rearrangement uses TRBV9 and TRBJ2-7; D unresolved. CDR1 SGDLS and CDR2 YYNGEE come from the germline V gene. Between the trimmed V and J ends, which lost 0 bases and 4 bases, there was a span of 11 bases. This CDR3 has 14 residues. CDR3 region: CASSVDVTPYEQYF. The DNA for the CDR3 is TGTGCCAGCAGCGTAGATGTGACTCCTTACGAGCAGTACTTC.